This TCR beta chain came from a study of graft-versus-host responses after intestinal transplantation. Study overall: Isolated intestinal, liver-intestinal, or multivisceral transplants had been given to the recipients. Every transplant recipient was induced with anti-thymocyte globulin, then maintained on tacrolimus and steroids for roughly 3 years. Whole-study findings and limits: Among recipient marrow samples, GvH clones were found; some appeared first in ileum or blood.

The protocol was immunoSEQ multiplex PCR, while the TCRdb copy is restricted to in-frame clones and leaves out a portion. There are over 75,000 clones in the sample; 86% occur only once, and more than 1.4% lies in the top ten. A word on this clone: Its target is not known.

This receptor was obtained from a human patient who received an intestinal transplant, so some T cells may come from the graft donor. Here the sequenced sample was PBMCs, taken 255 days after intestinal transplant.

DNA for the CDR3: TGCGCCAGCAGTGAGAACCGGGACAGGGGGCGGATCTATGGCTACACCTTC. Its translation: CASSENRDRGRIYGYTF. The V gene is TRBV10-1, the J gene TRBJ1-2; 12 bases are a match to TRBD1. Unmatched junction bases numbered 8, after V lost 2 bases and J lost 4 bases. Germline V CDR1 and CDR2: WNHNN, SYGVQD (reference sequence). The CDR3 has 17 residues.